What follows are 3 T cell receptor beta chains derived from one specimen sequenced in a study of blood T cell repertoires in COVID-19. Assay: immunoSEQ multiplex PCR; the TCRdb copy retains only in-frame clones and omits some. Of roughly 280,000 clones listed, 80% to 90% are singletons. The specimen sequenced was PBMCs or T cells enriched from blood (not recorded which). The receptors shown here come from a woman in her thirties with acute COVID-19.

The V call is TRBV2, the J call TRBJ1-5; 9 bases line up with TRBD1. CDR3 length: 15 amino acids. Germline V gene sequence: CDR1 SNHLY, CDR2 FYNNEI. V lost 3 bases and J lost 2; bases outside the gene matches: 2. CDR3 amino acids: CASSETGGGNQPQHF. The CDR3 DNA is TGTGCCAGCAGTGAGACAGGGGGAGGCAATCAGCCCCAGCATTTT.

In nucleotides, the CDR3 is TGCAGCGTTGATCGTGGGAGGAACACTGAAGCTTTCTTT. Translation gives CSVDRGRNTEAFF. The V gene is TRBV29-1, the J gene TRBJ1-1; D unclear. Trimming took off 3 bases at V and 1 base at J, with 9 bases between the two ends. Looked up from germline, CDR1 is SQVTM and CDR2 is ANQGSEA. The CDR3 consists of 13 residues.

V usage is TRBV5-1 and J usage is TRBJ2-7, with TRBD1 as a possible D gene (5 bases). Deletions cut 5 bases from V and 2 bases from J, with 8 bases between. Germline assignment: CDR1 SGHRS and CDR2 YFSETQ. The CDR3 loop spans 12 amino acids. The CDR3 loop is CASRDTPYEQYF. The CDR3 DNA follows: TGCGCCAGCAGGGACACCCCCTACGAGCAGTACTTC.